This T cell receptor beta chain was sequenced in a study of shared clonotypes between healthy human individuals. CDR1 and CDR2 (germline): PRHDT, FYEKMQ (reference sequence). The CDR3 has 15 amino acids. Trimming pared 6 bases from V and 0 bases from J, leaving 15 bases between. Several immunoSEQ plates held equal portions of the genomic DNA taken from each subset. Per the study methods: ImmunoSEQ gave junction-only sequences without quality scores, so filtering differed. Clones were read by immunoSEQ multiplex PCR, and TCRdb kept only the in-frame ones, dropping some. Clone size and V and J calls were adopted from that table, with D and trimming inferred from the DNA. The sample records hundreds of thousands of clones, 95% to 96% being singletons. About this clone: Its antigen is unidentified.

CD45RO-negative, CCR7-positively selected cells formed the naive CD8 fraction, excluding terminally differentiated effector memory CD45RA+ cells. Overall study results and limits: Naive CD4 clonotypes were shared across several donors at 4.5% to 6.5%. Compared with memory subsets, naive subsets generally had larger estimated richness.

The specimen sequenced was naive CD8+ T cells sorted from blood. The rearrangement links TRBV13 to TRBJ2-7, with a possible D match to TRBD2 (6 bases). The clonotype originates from a woman aged 25 to 39 in good health. CDR3 in amino acids: CASRVTSDYSYEQYF. The CDR3, as DNA: TGTGCCAGCAGAGTGACTAGTGATTACTCCTACGAGCAGTACTTC.